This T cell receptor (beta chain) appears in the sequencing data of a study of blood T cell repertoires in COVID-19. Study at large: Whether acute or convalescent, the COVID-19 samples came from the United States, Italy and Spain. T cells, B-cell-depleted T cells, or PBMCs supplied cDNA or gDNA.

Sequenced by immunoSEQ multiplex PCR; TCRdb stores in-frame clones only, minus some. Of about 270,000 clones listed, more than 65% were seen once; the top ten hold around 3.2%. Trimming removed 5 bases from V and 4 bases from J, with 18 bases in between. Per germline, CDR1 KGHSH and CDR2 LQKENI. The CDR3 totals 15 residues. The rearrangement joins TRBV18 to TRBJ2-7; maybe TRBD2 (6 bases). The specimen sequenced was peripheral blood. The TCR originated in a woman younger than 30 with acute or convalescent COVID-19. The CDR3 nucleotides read TGTGCCAGCTCATGGGGAGGTGCAGGCGCATACGAGCAGTACTTC. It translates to CASSWGGAGAYEQYF.